The clone carrying this TCR beta chain was seen once. The data are from a study of glioma-infiltrating T cells after dendritic cell vaccination. The PCR used 60 V beta and 13 J beta primers. Here immunoSEQ multiplex PCR was the method, and the copy in TCRdb shows in-frame clones only, minus some. Of about 110,000 clones listed, around 87% are singletons. Regarding time point: after dendritic cell vaccination, including at tumor progression/relapse. The origin of this receptor is a human donor with glioblastoma. This specimen consisted of blood, obtained after dendritic cell vaccination.

CDR3 nucleotide sequence: TGTGCCAGCAAAGGGACAGGGAACTCACCCCTCCACTTT. It translates to CASKGTGNSPLHF. The chain is built from TRBV25-1 and TRBJ1-6; TRBD1 matches 9 bases. The germline gives CDR1 MGHDK, CDR2 SYGVNS. This CDR3 spans 13 amino acids. After removal of 7 bases from V and 10 bases from J, the junction contained 5 bases not matched to a gene.